This T cell receptor beta chain was identified during a study of regulatory T cells in long-lasting Graves disease. This clonotype was recorded many times. Its antigen is still unknown. Findings and caveats of the study: Rather than thyroid tissue, only peripheral blood underwent study.

The CDR3 totals 12 residues. Germline assignment: CDR1 KGHSH and CDR2 LQKENI. V was cut by 6 bases and J by 6 bases, with 9 bases left in between. Time point defined: newly diagnosed GD, antithyroid drugs for less than 3 months. Following extraction of RNA from PBMCs, that RNA was used to make the TCR library. Construction of TCR beta libraries relied on iRepertoire HTBI primers and on Arm-PCR targeting CDR3 regions. Methods used by the authors: Identification yielded approximately 67 TRBV and 11 to 15 TRBJ segments across samples. Using its own MiXCR run on the multiplex PCR reads, TCRdb lists one record per CDR3 protein. The V and J calls follow TCRdb's processing rather than the paper's. The sample lists about 420,000 distinct CDR3 sequences, 16% occurring once. These records were also assigned to another study, of T cells in Graves' hyperthyroidism and ophthalmopathy.

This sequence joins TRBV18 and TRBJ2-4, with D unclear. The starting material was peripheral blood mononuclear cells (PBMCs), obtained at new diagnosis, from a patient treated with antithyroid drugs. The sequence was collected from a woman aged 18-35 years with Graves disease. The CDR3 is CASSPWGNIQYF. The CDR3 nucleotides are TGTGCCAGCTCCCCCTGGGGAAACATTCAGTACTTC.